What follows describes a single T cell receptor beta chain. These data are taken from a study of control samples from healthy donors and cancer patients. Repertoires were generated with immunoSEQ multiplex PCR, while TCRdb's copy carries only in-frame clones and drops some. Of 400,000 to 450,000 clones listed, about nine tenths are singletons. CDR1 is SGHTS and CDR2 is YDEGEE in the germline V gene. The CDR3 runs 15 residues. With 4 bases removed from V and 1 base from J, the gap between germline ends came to 14 bases. This sequence originates from a man aged 35 to 55 with head and neck cancer. Material for sequencing was PBMCs. The V call is TRBV5-8, the J call TRBJ1-1; D might be TRBD1 (5 bases). The DNA of the CDR3 is TGTGCCAGCAGCGGCCTTCGGACACCGAACACTGAAGCTTTCTTT. Translated: CASSGLRTPNTEAFF.